The clone carrying this T cell receptor (beta chain) was observed a handful of times. This record belongs to a study of T cells after yellow fever vaccination. Trimming left V 0 bases short and J 5 bases short, with 13 bases between. CDR3 length equals 15 residues. Germline CDR1 and CDR2: MNHEY and SVGAGI. UMIs were added to TCR cDNA along with a universal primer site when it was made by 5'RACE template switching. TCRdb recomputed calls from the 5' RACE reads with MiXCR, one row per CDR3 protein. Here the sample spans roughly 170,000 distinct CDR3 sequences, approximately 6.2% being singletons. The sequences come from CD4+ T cells sorted from PBMCs, collected on the day of the first yellow fever vaccination. The receptor was isolated from a man aged 18-30 years who received the YFV17D yellow fever vaccine. The chain joins TRBV6-5 to TRBJ1-2, with D tentatively TRBD1 (5 bases). CDR3 nucleotide sequence: TGTGCCAGCAGTTACTCCTGGGCAGGGAGGTATGGCTACACCTTC. It specifies CASSYSWAGRYGYTF.